Listed below are T cell receptor beta chains from one sample, sequenced in a study of T cell repertoires in cytomegalovirus infection. Their antigens remain unidentified. Via MiXCR, TCRdb re-called the reads, giving one row per CDR3 protein. The sample consists of about 740,000 distinct CDR3 sequences, 30% to 40% of them appearing once. Specimen: cultured PBMCs, collected from culture after CMV antigen stimulation. All receptors derive from a human donor in good health (CMV status not recorded). Some clones in this sample may be carry-over from other donors' samples. CDR3s include the opening cysteine and the closing phenylalanine or tryptophan. The D gene is left open where the match is weak. For some rows the clone size is stated as once, few or many, or as a class when expanded; others skip it.

d_gene,v_gene,abundance,j_gene,CDR3aa,CDR3nt
TRBD2,TRBV7-2,.,TRBJ2-1,CASSLPKGTSGISEQFF,TGTGCCAGCAGCTTACCAAAGGGGACTAGCGGGATCAGCGAGCAGTTCTTC
.,TRBV7-4,few,TRBJ1-2,CASSHRVSPRPLSDGYTF,TGTGCCAGCAGCCACCGTGTTTCACCAAGGCCCCTCTCGGATGGCTACACCTTC
TRBD1,TRBV7-9,few,TRBJ1-1,CASSPWGTGYTEAFF,TGTGCCAGCAGCCCATGGGGGACAGGGTACACTGAAGCTTTCTTT
.,TRBV12-3/TRBV12-4,many,TRBJ2-1,CASGDLAGARDEQFF,TGTGCCAGCGGGGACCTGGCGGGGGCCCGGGATGAGCAGTTCTTC
.,TRBV7-2,.,TRBJ1-5,CASSLVGLNQPQHF,TGTGCCAGCAGCCTGGTGGGCCTTAACCAGCCCCAGCATTTT
.,TRBV6-5,.,TRBJ2-1,CAIRGPPRNEQFF,TGTGCCATTCGGGGACCCCCTCGCAATGAGCAGTTCTTC
.,TRBV5-1,once,TRBJ2-3,CASRTGATPADTQYF,TGCGCCAGCCGCACCGGGGCTACACCCGCAGATACGCAGTATTTT
.,TRBV7-6,.,TRBJ2-1,CASSQTASSYNEQFF,TGTGCCAGCAGCCAGACAGCCAGCTCCTACAATGAGCAGTTCTTC
.,TRBV27,few,TRBJ2-5,CASSPPDRWMETQYF,TGTGCCAGCAGTCCCCCGGACAGATGGATGGAGACCCAGTACTTC
TRBD1,TRBV6-6,few,TRBJ1-1,CASSYSQGSTEAFF,TGTGCCAGCAGTTACTCACAGGGGAGCACTGAAGCTTTCTTT
TRBD1,TRBV7-2,many,TRBJ2-7,CASSLDRDRAYEQYF,TGTGCCAGCAGCTTAGACCGGGACAGAGCCTACGAGCAGTACTTC
.,TRBV7-6,.,TRBJ2-2,CASSPPKSAGELFF,TGTGCCAGCAGTCCACCGAAGTCGGCCGGGGAGCTGTTTTTT
.,TRBV2,.,TRBJ1-4,CASRWGTTNEKLFF,TGTGCCAGCAGGTGGGGGACAACTAATGAAAAACTGTTTTTT
TRBD2,TRBV6-2/TRBV6-3,.,TRBJ2-1,CASSSAGGRYNEQFF,TGTGCCAGCAGTTCGGCGGGGGGGAGGTACAATGAGCAGTTCTTC
TRBD2,TRBV7-6,many,TRBJ2-1,CASSHRTGTSGNNEQFF,TGTGCCAGCAGCCATCGTACCGGGACTAGCGGTAACAATGAGCAGTTCTTC